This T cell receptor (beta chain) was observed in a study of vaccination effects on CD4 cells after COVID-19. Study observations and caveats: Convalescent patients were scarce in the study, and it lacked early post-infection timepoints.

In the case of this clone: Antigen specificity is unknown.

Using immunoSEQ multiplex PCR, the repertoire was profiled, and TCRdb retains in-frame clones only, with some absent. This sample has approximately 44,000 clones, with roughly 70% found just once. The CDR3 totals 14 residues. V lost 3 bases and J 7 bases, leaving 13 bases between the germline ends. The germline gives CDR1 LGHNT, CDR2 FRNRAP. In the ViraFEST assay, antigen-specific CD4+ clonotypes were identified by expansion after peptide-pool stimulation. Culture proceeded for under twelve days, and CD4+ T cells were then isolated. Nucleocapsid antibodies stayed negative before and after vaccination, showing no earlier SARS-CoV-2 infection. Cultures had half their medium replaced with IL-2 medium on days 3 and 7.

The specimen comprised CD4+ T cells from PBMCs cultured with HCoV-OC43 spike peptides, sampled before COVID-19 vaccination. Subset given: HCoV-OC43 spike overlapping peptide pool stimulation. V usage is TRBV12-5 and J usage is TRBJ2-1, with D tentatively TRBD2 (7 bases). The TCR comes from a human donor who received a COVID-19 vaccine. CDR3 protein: CASGLSGGPNEQFF. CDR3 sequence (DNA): TGTGCTAGTGGTTTATCCGGGGGGCCGAATGAGCAGTTCTTC.